The following is a TCR beta chain sequence with its context. What it binds is not known. The data belong to a study of OX40 agonist ivuxolimab in advanced cancers. Whole-study results and caveats: Mean expanded clone counts were higher in CD8+ than CD4+ T cells.

The assay was immunoSEQ multiplex PCR, and TCRdb's table has in-frame clones only and misses some. Among about 70,000 clones listed, roughly 90% were seen once. Germline CDR1 reads MNHNS; CDR2 reads SASEGT. CDR3 length: 14 residues. V lost 7 bases, J lost 1 base, and 11 bases lay in between. The source was CD4+ or CD8+ T cells sorted from blood, collected in a trial of the OX40 agonist ivuxolimab. The rearrangement uses TRBV6-1 and TRBJ1-5; D gene unclear. This clonotype was sampled from an adult with an advanced solid tumor such as melanoma, head and neck, liver or kidney cancer. The CDR3 DNA reads TGTGCCAGCACAAGGGTAGGGAGCAATCAGCCCCAGCATTTT. Translated: CASTRVGSNQPQHF.